This T cell receptor (beta chain) was sequenced for a study of T cells in Graves' hyperthyroidism and ophthalmopathy. Notes on the study in general: The authors' 13 V-J model separated ophthalmopathy from stable hyperthyroidism.

The germline V gene encodes CDR1 SQVTM and CDR2 ANQGSEA. This CDR3 region has 12 residues. A remark on this clonotype: Its antigen is not identified. A junction end diverges from the germline sequence, so it may reflect a read error.

Hyperthyroidism patients were newly diagnosed, had disease duration under 2 months, and were aged 18 to 65 years. Clinical symptoms, serum thyroxine and TRAb, thyroid ultrasound and orbital computed tomography were used for the diagnoses. The TCR beta CDR3 regions underwent amplification using RNA transcripts as the source. HTBI primers were employed in a first-round RT-PCR of the TCR CDR3. MiXCR, applied by TCRdb to the multiplex PCR reads, yields one record per CDR3 protein. The sample lists 530,000 or so distinct CDR3 sequences; 35% to 55% were seen once. V is TRBV29-1 and J is TRBJ2-5, with unresolved D. The receptor was isolated from a woman aged 18-35 years with Graves' hyperthyroidism. The sequenced material came from peripheral blood or thyroid tissue (not recorded which). The CDR3 region is CSASLKSNEQLF. The CDR3 DNA reads as TGCAGCGCCAGTCTAAAGAGCAATGAGCAGCTCTTC.